The 30 T cell receptor beta chains reported below all come from one sample, sequenced in a study of PD-L1 blockade in urothelial cancer. The time point here: peripheral blood 6 weeks after treatment start. TCRdb's table, derived via immunoSEQ multiplex PCR, lists solely in-frame clones and lacks some. Of some 120,000 clones listed, approximately 85% are singletons. Sequencing used PBMCs, obtained around atezolizumab (anti-PD-L1) treatment. The source of these receptors is a man aged 50-59 years with urothelial cancer.

V is TRBV21-1 and J is TRBJ1-5. TRBV21-1 has pseudogene status. The CDR3 is 16 amino acids. As DNA, the CDR3 is TGTGCCAGCAGCAGCGCCCCAGCCGAGGGCAATCAGCCCCAGCATTTT. This sequence encodes CASSSAPAEGNQPQHF.

V gene TRBV5-1 combines with J gene TRBJ2-2, with 8 bases lining up with TRBD1. The CDR3 loop spans 14 amino acids. The V gene's germline CDR1 is SGHRS and CDR2 YFSETQ. V lost 4 bases, J lost 5 bases, and 4 bases stayed unmatched. The CDR3 reads CASSPRQGTGELFF. The CDR3 DNA is TGCGCCAGCAGCCCGCGACAGGGGACCGGGGAGCTGTTTTTT.

For this clone: This specimen includes other DNA sequences encoding the same CDR3. This rearrangement joins TRBV19 to TRBJ1-2; tentative D call: TRBD1 (6 bases). CDR3 length: 11 amino acids. V was shortened by 9 bases and J by 4 bases, with 9 bases between the two germline ends. CDR1 LNHDA and CDR2 SQIVND come from the germline V gene (reference sequence). The CDR3, as DNA: TGTGCCAGCAGGACAGTCTATGGCTACACCTTC. As protein: CASRTVYGYTF.

This rearrangement joins TRBV11-3 to TRBJ1-1, with 10 bases fitting TRBD1. Germline-derived CDR1 and CDR2 are SGHNT and YENEEA. This CDR3 is built from 15 residues. V was pared by 5 bases and J by 3 bases, with 6 bases of the junction left unmatched. The DNA for the CDR3 is TGTGCCAGCAGCCCCGGGACAGGGGCCTACACTGAAGCTTTCTTT. Translated: CASSPGTGAYTEAFF.

The gene calls are TRBV5-8 and TRBJ2-3; 8 positions agree with TRBD2. The length of the CDR3 is 16 residues. The J segment lost 6 bases and the V segment lost 1 base, leaving 10 bases of the junction unmatched. In germline, CDR1 is SGHTS, CDR2 YDEGEE. The DNA of the CDR3 is TGTGCCAGCAGCTTGCCCGGACTAGCTTCCTCGGATACGCAGTATTTT. This gives the protein CASSLPGLASSDTQYF.

The chain carries TRBV7-9 and TRBJ2-7, with D possibly matching TRBD1 (6 bases). This CDR3 comprises 12 residues. The ends were cut back, 5 bases at V and 6 bases at J, with 11 bases in the middle. Germline V gives CDR1 SEHNR, CDR2 FQNEAQ (reference sequence). This chain's CDR3 is CASSPTGSEQYF. CDR3 nucleotides: TGTGCCAGCAGCCCCACAGGGTCCGAGCAGTACTTC.

This clone has just a few counts. The chain recombines TRBV28 with TRBJ1-6; a possible D gene is TRBD1 (6 bases). CDR1 is MDHEN and CDR2 is SYDVKM in the germline V gene. CDR3 length: 14 amino acids. Trimming took 3 bases from V and 7 from J, leaving 10 bases between them. The CDR3 loop is CASSFGDTNSPLHF. The CDR3 DNA is TGTGCCAGCAGTTTCGGGGACACCAATTCACCCCTCCACTTT.

J is TRBJ2-7 and V is TRBV13; tentative D call: TRBD2 (5 bases). V lost 2 bases and J 4 bases, leaving 15 bases between the germline ends. CDR1 is PRHDT, CDR2 FYEKMQ, per germline (reference sequence). CDR3 size: 15 residues. The DNA for the CDR3 is TGTGCCAGCAGCTTACAACTAGTGGAACCATACGAGCAGTACTTC. Its translation: CASSLQLVEPYEQYF.

The chain uses TRBV5-1 and TRBJ1-2; 8 positions match TRBD1. V dropped 3 bases and J dropped 6; count of bases not matched to a gene: 4. The CDR3 is 13 residues long. Germline V gene sequence: CDR1 SGHRS, CDR2 YFSETQ. The CDR3 is CASSYHRGDGYTF. For the CDR3, the DNA is TGCGCCAGCAGCTACCACAGGGGGGATGGCTACACCTTC.

V gene TRBV29-1 combines with J gene TRBJ2-1; D remains unclear. The V gene lost 5 bases and the J gene lost 6 bases, with 11 bases spanning the gap. Germline CDR1 is SQVTM and CDR2 is ANQGSEA. The CDR3 is 12 residues long. The CDR3 bases are TGCAGCGTTTGGCGAGGCCTCAATGAGCAGTTCTTC. This sequence encodes CSVWRGLNEQFF.

The rearrangement links TRBV7-6 to TRBJ2-2; 11 bases line up with TRBD1. J lost 7 bases, V lost 4 bases, and 11 bases had no gene match. CDR3 length: 17 residues. Per the germline V gene, CDR1 is SGHVS and CDR2 is FNYEAQ. CDR3 sequence (DNA): TGTGCCAGCAGCTATCTTGCGCCGGGACAGGGGGTCGGGGAGCTGTTTTTT. Its protein product is CASSYLAPGQGVGELFF.

This chain connects TRBV6-4 to TRBJ2-7, with D tentatively TRBD2 (5 bases). Germline CDR1 reads MRHNA; CDR2 reads SNTAGT. Trimming shortened V by 0 bases and J by 3 bases, and 27 bases separated the two germline ends. The CDR3 spans 20 residues. CDR3 sequence: CASSDSAEDPIYLIYYEQYF. CDR3 nucleotides: TGTGCCAGCAGTGACTCGGCGGAGGACCCTATTTACCTAATTTACTACGAGCAGTACTTC.

The chain links TRBV7-8 to TRBJ2-7; perhaps TRBD1 as D (5 bases). Trimming left V 5 bases short and J 3 bases short, with 17 bases between. CDR3 length equals 15 residues. Per germline, CDR1 SGHVS and CDR2 FQNEAQ. CDR3 amino acids: CASSLIGQAVYEQYF. CDR3 nucleotides: TGTGCCAGCAGCCTAATTGGACAAGCAGTCTACGAGCAGTACTTC.

The V call is TRBV7-9, the J call TRBJ1-4; 7 bases agree with TRBD1. Per germline, CDR1 SEHNR and CDR2 FQNEAQ (reference sequence). CDR3 length: 15 residues. V lost 5 bases to trimming and J lost 7 bases; unmatched junction nucleotides: 10. CDR3 protein: CASSLQTGPGEKLFF. The DNA for the CDR3 is TGTGCCAGCAGCCTACAGACAGGGCCGGGTGAAAAACTGTTTTTT. Combining the CDR3 with reference TRBV7-9 and TRBJ1-4 gives the whole variable domain DTGVSQNPRHKITKRGQNVTFRCDPISEHNRLYWYRQTLGQGPEFLTYFQNEAQLEKSRLLSDRFSAERPKGSFSTLEIQRTEQGDSAMYLCASSLQTGPGEKLFFGSGTQLSVL.

V gene TRBV7-3 combines with J gene TRBJ2-5; the D is unclear. Germline lookup yields CDR1 SGHTA and CDR2 FQGTGA. There are 15 residues in the CDR3. Trimming took 5 bases from V and 1 from J, leaving 14 bases between them. CDR3 residues: CASSLVVGSQETQYF. The CDR3 bases are TGTGCCAGCAGCCTCGTAGTCGGGTCCCAAGAGACCCAGTACTTC.

V is TRBV2 and J is TRBJ2-1, with 12 bases aligning to TRBD2. Trimming at V came to 2 bases and at J to 6 bases, leaving 5 bases not matched to a gene. Germline CDR1 is SNHLY and CDR2 is FYNNEI. The CDR3 covers 16 residues. The CDR3 reads CASSESRTSGINEQFF. The CDR3 coding sequence is TGTGCCAGCAGTGAATCGAGGACTAGCGGGATCAATGAGCAGTTCTTC.

The V and J genes are TRBV28 and TRBJ1-2; D not resolved. Germline V gene data show CDR1 as MDHEN and CDR2 as SYDVKM. Between the trimmed V and J ends, which lost 2 bases and 5 bases, there was a span of 6 bases. CDR3 length: 12 amino acids. CDR3: CASSLQEYGYTF. CDR3 coding DNA: TGTGCCAGCAGTTTACAGGAATATGGCTACACCTTC.

This chain joins TRBV2 and TRBJ2-5; 12 bases fit TRBD1. Germline V CDR1 and CDR2: SNHLY, FYNNEI. The CDR3 runs to 15 residues. V gave up 3 bases and J gave up 5 bases; unmatched junction bases: 4. The CDR3 loop reads CASSDLGQGAETQYF. CDR3 nucleotide sequence: TGTGCCAGCAGTGATCTGGGACAGGGGGCTGAGACCCAGTACTTC.

The chain employs TRBV18 and TRBJ1-1; a weak D match, TRBD1 (6 bases). This CDR3 has 17 residues. V was shortened by 3 bases and J by 0 bases, with 17 bases between the two germline ends. The germline V gene has CDR1 KGHSH and CDR2 LQKENI. In DNA form, the CDR3 reads TGTGCCAGCTCACCCCGGGACATTGACTCCATGAACACTGAAGCTTTCTTT. This translates into CASSPRDIDSMNTEAFF.

The chain employs TRBV18 and TRBJ1-1; TRBD1 aligns across 8 bases. The germline V gene has CDR1 KGHSH and CDR2 LQKENI. Trimming at V came to 0 bases and at J to 4 bases, leaving 7 bases not matched to a gene. This CDR3 comprises 16 residues. CDR3 residues: CASSPPRTGWFTEAFF. CDR3 coding DNA: TGTGCCAGCTCACCACCGAGGACAGGGTGGTTCACTGAAGCTTTCTTT.

This chain connects TRBV13 to TRBJ1-1; D not resolved. V was clipped by 4 bases and J by 2 bases, with 11 bases between them. The germline gives CDR1 PRHDT, CDR2 FYEKMQ (reference sequence). The CDR3 contains 14 residues. The DNA of the CDR3 is TGTGCCAGCAGCTCCCCAATGAGAAACACTGAAGCTTTCTTT. It specifies CASSSPMRNTEAFF.

This clone was seen only once. The chain employs TRBV5-1 and TRBJ2-7; possibly TRBD1 for D (5 bases). Trimming left V 3 bases short and J 2 bases short, with 12 bases between. The CDR3 has 14 residues. CDR1 and CDR2 from the germline V gene are SGHRS and YFSETQ. This CDR3 reads CASSWGWTTYEQYF. The CDR3 DNA reads TGCGCCAGCAGCTGGGGCTGGACGACCTACGAGCAGTACTTC.

In this sample, this clone turned up once. This rearrangement joins TRBV15 to TRBJ2-3, with 8 bases matching TRBD1. This CDR3 comprises 15 residues. The junction had 11 bases not matched to a gene; V was cut back by 8 bases and J by 4 bases. Germline CDR1 LNHNV, CDR2 YYDKDF (reference sequence). DNA for the CDR3: TGTGCCACCCAGAAGACAGGGGTTCTGGCAGATACGCAGTATTTT. This encodes CATQKTGVLADTQYF.

The chain is built from TRBV6-1 and TRBJ2-1; D remains ambiguous. V was shortened by 4 bases and J by 4 bases, with 8 bases between the two germline ends. The length of the CDR3 is 13 residues. CDR1 and CDR2 from the germline V gene are MNHNS and SASEGT. The CDR3 nucleotides are TGTGCCAGCAGTGGTGAGAGGTACAATGAGCAGTTCTTC. This encodes CASSGERYNEQFF.

The rearrangement joins TRBV29-1 to TRBJ2-7; D is undetermined. V lost 4 bases and J lost 1, with 8 bases in between. The CDR3 is 12 amino acids. The germline gives CDR1 SQVTM, CDR2 ANQGSEA. CDR3 loop: CSVAHSSYEQYF. CDR3 in DNA: TGCAGCGTTGCCCACAGTTCCTACGAGCAGTACTTC.

The gene calls are TRBV6-5 and TRBJ1-1; TRBD1 might be the D (5 bases). Trimming removed 2 bases from V and 8 bases from J, with 9 bases in between. The CDR3 contains 12 residues. Germline lookup yields CDR1 MNHEY and CDR2 SVGAGI. The CDR3 DNA reads as TGTGCCAGCAGTTACGTGCGGGGGGAAGCTTTCTTT. Its protein product is CASSYVRGEAFF.

This sequence joins TRBV5-1 and TRBJ2-2, with 11 bases aligning to TRBD2. V trimming: 3 bases; J trimming: 5 bases; junction bases outside the gene matches: 6. Per the germline V gene, CDR1 is SGHRS and CDR2 is YFSETQ. The CDR3 sequence is 16 residues long. Here the CDR3 DNA reads TGCGCCAGCAGCTCAAGGACTAGCGGGCTAACCGGGGAGCTGTTTTTT. Translated: CASSSRTSGLTGELFF.

CDR3 protein: CASSGIGGKRPQHF. In DNA, the CDR3 is TGTGCCTCTAGTGGCATCGGTGGTAAACGGCCCCAGCATTTT. The chain links TRBV2 to TRBJ1-5; the D is unclear. V lost 11 bases, J lost 9 bases, and 23 bases lay in between. In germline, CDR1 is SNHLY, CDR2 FYNNEI. This CDR3 is built from 14 residues. The full variable domain, its missing parts supplied by reference TRBV2 and TRBJ1-5, is EPEVTQTPSHQVTQMGQEVILRCVPISNHLYFYWYRQILGQKVEFLVSFYNNEISEKSEIFDDQFSVERPDGSNFTLKIRSTKLEDSAMYFCASSGIGGKRPQHFGDGTRLSIL.

The chain is built from TRBV7-6 and TRBJ1-3; tentative D call: TRBD1 (5 bases). This CDR3 comprises 13 residues. The germline gives CDR1 SGHVS, CDR2 FNYEAQ. V shed 5 bases and J shed 8 bases, with 13 bases lying between them. The DNA of the CDR3 is TGTGCCAGCAGCCTTAACTTAGGGGACACCATATATTTT. It is translated as CASSLNLGDTIYF.

This chain uses TRBV12-2 with TRBJ1-1; the D call of TRBD1 is as the table states it, not checked on the DNA. TRBV12-2 is shown as a pseudogene. The CDR3 runs to 18 residues. CDR3 in amino acids: CASRLGGPPRQGGTEAFF. Written as DNA, the CDR3 is TGTGCAAGTCGCTTAGGGGGGCCCCCACGACAGGGTGGCACTGAAGCTTTCTTT.